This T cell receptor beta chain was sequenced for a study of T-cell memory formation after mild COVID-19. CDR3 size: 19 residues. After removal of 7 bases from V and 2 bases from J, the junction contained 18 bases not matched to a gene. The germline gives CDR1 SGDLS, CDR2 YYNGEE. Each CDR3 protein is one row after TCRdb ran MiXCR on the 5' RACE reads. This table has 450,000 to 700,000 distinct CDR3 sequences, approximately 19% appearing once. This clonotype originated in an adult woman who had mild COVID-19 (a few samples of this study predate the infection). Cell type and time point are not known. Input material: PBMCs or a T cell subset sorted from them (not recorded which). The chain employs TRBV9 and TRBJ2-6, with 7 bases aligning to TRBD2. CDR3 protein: CASRGVSGSQSAGANVLTF. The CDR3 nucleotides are TGTGCCAGCCGGGGGGTTAGCGGAAGCCAGTCGGCTGGGGCCAACGTCCTGACTTTC.